This T cell receptor beta chain was sequenced during a study of blood T cell repertoires in COVID-19. The wider study: Acute and convalescent COVID-19 samples came from the United States, Italy and Spain.

This CDR3 contains 17 residues. V was pared by 2 bases and J by 4 bases, with 20 bases between. Germline CDR1 is MGHDK and CDR2 is SYGVNS. The data were produced by immunoSEQ multiplex PCR, yet TCRdb's version contains in-frame clones alone and is incomplete. The sample lists roughly 380,000 clones; around 91% were seen once. Sequencing was performed on peripheral blood. This TCR derives from a middle-aged woman with COVID-19, enrolled during active disease. This rearrangement joins TRBV25-1 to TRBJ1-2; D remains ambiguous. The chain's CDR3 is CASSEPNRSGDRYGYTF. CDR3 bases: TGTGCCAGCAGTGAACCCAACCGGTCGGGAGACCGCTATGGCTACACCTTC.